A selection of T cell receptor beta chains follows, all from one sample in a study of CD8+ T cells in alopecia areata. Clones were read by immunoSEQ multiplex PCR, and TCRdb kept only the in-frame ones, dropping some. Among around 70,000 clones, 29% were seen once, and the ten largest hold 14% to 15%. The sample in question was CD8+ T cells sorted from blood, obtained at week 4, from a patient treated with tofacitinib. These receptors originate from a human donor with alopecia areata. Both conserved end residues are part of each CDR3. The D gene is left open where the match is weak. Size is stated for part of the rows, as once, few or many counts, or as a class when the clone is expanded.

length	size	D	J	V	CDR3	DNA
16	-	-	TRBJ2-2	TRBV5-4	CASTPRTPIITGELFF	TGTGCCAGCACCCCTAGGACACCGATCATCACCGGGGAGCTGTTTTTT
13	few	-	TRBJ1-2	TRBV6-5	CASSDAENYGYTF	TGTGCCAGCAGTGACGCGGAAAACTATGGCTACACCTTC
15	-	-	TRBJ2-1	TRBV7-3	CASSFETPTYNEQFF	TGTGCCAGCAGCTTCGAGACGCCGACCTACAATGAGCAGTTCTTC
16	few	-	TRBJ2-7	TRBV6-6	CASSYSRTSDSYEQYF	TGTGCCAGCAGTTACTCGAGAACTTCTGACTCCTACGAGCAGTACTTC
17	once	TRBD1	TRBJ1-1	TRBV29-1	CSVDKLDREGMNTEAFF	TGCAGCGTTGACAAACTAGACAGGGAGGGAATGAACACTGAAGCTTTCTTT
17	few	TRBD2	TRBJ2-1	TRBV15	CATSRDLRERAHNEQFF	TGTGCCACCAGCAGAGATTTGCGGGAGAGGGCCCACAATGAGCAGTTCTTC
13	-	-	TRBJ2-7	TRBV29-1	CSVRGGSSYEQYF	TGCAGCGTTCGAGGGGGGAGCTCCTACGAGCAGTACTTC
11	-	-	TRBJ2-1	TRBV10-3	CAISVGLEQFF	TGTGCCATCAGTGTGGGACTCGAGCAGTTCTTC
13	once	TRBD1	TRBJ2-7	TRBV15	CATSRDPGGEQYF	TGTGCCACCAGCAGAGATCCAGGGGGCGAGCAGTACTTC
17	few	TRBD2	TRBJ2-3	TRBV9	CASSPHGDGRAGDTQYF	TGTGCCAGCAGCCCCCATGGTGACGGGAGGGCTGGGGATACGCAGTATTTT
15	once	TRBD1	TRBJ1-2	TRBV19	CASSDLRDRGYGYTF	TGTGCCAGCAGTGACCTCCGGGACAGGGGTTATGGCTACACCTTC
17	-	-	TRBJ2-4	TRBV14	CASSHRNLLRAPKVQYF	TGTGCCAGCAGCCACCGTAATTTACTTCGGGCCCCAAAAGTTCAGTACTTC
14	few	TRBD1	TRBJ1-5	TRBV28	CAIKGWQGGQPQHF	TGTGCCATCAAAGGCTGGCAGGGGGGCCAGCCCCAGCATTTT
15	few	-	TRBJ2-3	TRBV13	CASSLVDGAKHTQYF	TGTGCCAGCAGCTTAGTTGATGGGGCAAAGCATACGCAGTACTTT
13	-	-	TRBJ2-1	TRBV29-1	CSVVKGSSGEQFF	TGCAGCGTTGTAAAGGGGTCCTCAGGTGAGCAGTTCTTC
13	-	-	TRBJ2-7	TRBV6-5	CASSSVGNDEQYF	TGTGCCAGCAGTTCCGTCGGGAATGACGAGCAGTACTTC
12	-	-	TRBJ1-2	TRBV29-1	CSVYRELYGYTF	TGCAGCGTGTATCGGGAGCTCTATGGCTACACCTTC
12	few	-	TRBJ2-7	TRBV29-1	CSVAGDPYEQYF	TGCAGCGTTGCGGGGGACCCCTACGAGCAGTACTTC
15	-	-	TRBJ2-7	TRBV6-5	CASSRDRRAYYEQYF	TGTGCCAGCAGTCGCGACAGGCGGGCCTACTACGAGCAGTACTTC
15	-	TRBD2	TRBJ2-2	TRBV7-2	CASSLLAGVNGELFF	TGTGCCAGCAGCTTACTAGCGGGAGTGAACGGGGAGCTGTTTTTT
17	few	TRBD2	TRBJ2-4	TRBV7-9	CASSSVAGGISKNIQYF	TGTGCCAGCAGCTCGGTAGCGGGAGGGATCTCCAAAAACATTCAGTACTTC
14	medium-sized	-	TRBJ2-1	TRBV6-5	CASKPWGGDNEQFF	TGTGCCAGCAAGCCGTGGGGAGGTGACAATGAGCAGTTCTTC
11	-	-	TRBJ2-7	TRBV29-1	CSVEGSYEQYF	TGCAGCGTTGAGGGAAGCTACGAGCAGTACTTC
14	once	TRBD2	TRBJ2-7	TRBV29-1	CSVEELAGGLEQYF	TGCAGCGTTGAAGAACTAGCGGGAGGGCTCGAGCAGTACTTC
14	medium-sized	TRBD2	TRBJ2-7	TRBV7-2	CASSLTSGNYEQYF	TGTGCCAGCAGCTTGACTAGCGGTAACTACGAGCAGTACTTC
13	-	TRBD1	TRBJ2-1	TRBV27	CASSATGYNEQFF	TGTGCCAGCAGTGCGACAGGGTACAATGAGCAGTTCTTC
16	-	-	TRBJ2-6	TRBV23-1	CASSPAVRSGANVLTF	TGCGCCAGCAGTCCTGCGGTTCGCTCTGGGGCCAACGTCCTGACTTTC
14	-	TRBD1	TRBJ1-1	TRBV2	CASTPGQGRTEAFF	TGTGCCAGCACCCCGGGACAGGGAAGGACTGAAGCTTTCTTT
13	-	TRBD1	TRBJ2-7	TRBV27	CASTGDRGCEQYF	TGTGCCAGCACGGGGGACAGGGGTTGCGAGCAGTACTTC
13	few	-	TRBJ2-7	TRBV29-1	CSVAAGQTYEQYF	TGCAGCGTTGCCGCGGGACAGACCTACGAGCAGTACTTC
15	-	TRBD2	TRBJ2-2	TRBV29-1	CSVGRDYSYTGELFF	TGCAGCGTGGGCCGGGACTACTCTTACACCGGGGAGCTGTTTTTT
14	few	-	TRBJ2-7	TRBV4-1	CASSQVLQSYEQYF	TGCGCCAGCAGCCAAGTATTACAGTCCTACGAGCAGTACTTC
14	-	-	TRBJ1-4	TRBV29-1	CSVERVGDGGKLFF	TGCAGCGTTGAAAGGGTAGGGGACGGCGGAAAACTGTTTTTT
14	-	-	TRBJ2-7	TRBV29-1	CSVEALGTGNEQYF	TGCAGCGTTGAGGCCTTGGGGACGGGAAACGAGCAGTACTTC
17	-	TRBD1	TRBJ1-2	TRBV9	CASSYSQDRGINYGYTF	TGTGCCAGCAGCTATTCTCAGGACAGGGGGATTAACTATGGCTACACCTTC
12	few	-	TRBJ2-7	TRBV29-1	CSAGDRSYEQYF	TGCAGCGCCGGGGACCGCTCCTACGAGCAGTACTTC
18	-	-	TRBJ2-6	TRBV27	CASSPRGGLSSGANVLTF	TGTGCCAGCAGTCCGCGTGGAGGCCTGAGCTCTGGGGCCAACGTCCTGACTTTC
13	few	-	TRBJ1-5	TRBV9	CASSVSGNQPQHF	TGTGCCAGCAGCGTATCAGGGAATCAGCCCCAGCATTTT
13	few	-	TRBJ2-3	TRBV18	CASSPPEQYTQYF	TGTGCCAGCTCACCACCGGAGCAATATACGCAGTATTTT